This entry describes one TCR beta chain. Its antigen remains unknown. TCRdb redid the calling of the RT-PCR reads with MiXCR, one entry per CDR3 protein. The repertoire holds around 760,000 distinct CDR3 sequences, with about 15% as singletons. The data were obtained in a study of response to subunit inactivated influenza vaccine. CDR1 and CDR2 (germline): SGHDT, YYEEEE. The CDR3 extends over 15 amino acids. The V gene end was trimmed by 3 bases and the J gene end by 0 bases; junction bases not matched to a gene: 3. Notes on the study in general: It was suggested by the authors that few new T cells are recruited by each seasonal influenza vaccination.

Sequences were derived from PBMCs from blood, sampled 14 days before vaccination. The sequence was collected from a man aged 45-65 years who received an inactivated influenza vaccine. V usage is TRBV5-6 and J usage is TRBJ2-7, with 10 bases matching TRBD2. For the CDR3, the DNA is TGTGCCAGCAGCTCTGGACTAGCGGCCTCCTACGAGCAGTACTTC. Translating gives CASSSGLAASYEQYF.